The entry that follows covers one T cell receptor (beta chain) sequence. This entry is derived from a study of OX40 agonist ivuxolimab in advanced cancers. At the level of the study: The dose-escalation cohort had hepatocellular carcinoma, melanoma, renal cell or head and neck cancer. A mean age of around 60 years, range about 20 to 79, was recorded, and more than 80% were male.

Unmatched junction bases numbered 11, after V lost 6 bases and J lost 4 bases. Germline CDR1 MNHNS, CDR2 SASEGT. This CDR3 region has 15 residues. Assay used: immunoSEQ multiplex PCR; TCRdb lists only in-frame clones, some missing. The table includes some 100,000 clones, just over 85% detected once. The starting material was CD4+ or CD8+ T cells sorted from blood, obtained in a trial of the OX40 agonist ivuxolimab. The TCR originated in an adult with an advanced solid tumor such as melanoma, head and neck, liver or kidney cancer. The chain combines TRBV6-1 with TRBJ1-2, with 7 bases fitting TRBD1. As DNA, the CDR3 is TGTGCCAGCAGAGTGCCGGGGACAGCAACCTATGGCTACACCTTC. This translates into CASRVPGTATYGYTF.